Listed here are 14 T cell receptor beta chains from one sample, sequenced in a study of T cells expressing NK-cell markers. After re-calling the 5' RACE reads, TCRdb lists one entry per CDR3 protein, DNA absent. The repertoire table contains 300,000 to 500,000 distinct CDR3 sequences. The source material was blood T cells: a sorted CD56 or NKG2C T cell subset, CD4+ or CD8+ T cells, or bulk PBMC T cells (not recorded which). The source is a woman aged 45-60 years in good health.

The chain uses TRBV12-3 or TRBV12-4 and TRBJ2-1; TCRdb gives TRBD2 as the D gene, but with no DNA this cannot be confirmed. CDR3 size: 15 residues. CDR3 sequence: CASSPQGGGVTEQFF.

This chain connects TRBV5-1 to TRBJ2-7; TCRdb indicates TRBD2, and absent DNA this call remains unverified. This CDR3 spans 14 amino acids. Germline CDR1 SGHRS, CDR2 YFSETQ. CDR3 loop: CASSLTSGSYEQYF.

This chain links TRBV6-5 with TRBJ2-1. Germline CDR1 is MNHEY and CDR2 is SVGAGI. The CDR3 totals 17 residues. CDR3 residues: CASSYSSPGSSYNEQFF.

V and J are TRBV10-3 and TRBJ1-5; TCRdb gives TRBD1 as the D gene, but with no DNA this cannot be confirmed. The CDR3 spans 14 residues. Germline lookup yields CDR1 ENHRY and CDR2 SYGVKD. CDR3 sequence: CAIRDRGDNQPQHF.

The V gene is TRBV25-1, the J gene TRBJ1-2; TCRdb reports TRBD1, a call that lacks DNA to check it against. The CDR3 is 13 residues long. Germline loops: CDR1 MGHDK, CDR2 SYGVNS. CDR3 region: CASSEGGVRGYTF.

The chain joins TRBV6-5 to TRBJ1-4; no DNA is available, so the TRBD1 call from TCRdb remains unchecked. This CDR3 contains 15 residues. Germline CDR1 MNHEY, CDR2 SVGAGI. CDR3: CASSYSNQGNEKLFF.

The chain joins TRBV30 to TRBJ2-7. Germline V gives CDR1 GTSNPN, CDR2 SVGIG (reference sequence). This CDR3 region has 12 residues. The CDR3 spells CAWSVGGYEQYF.

This chain's CDR3 is CASSDNAGVSYNEQFF. V gene TRBV25-1 combines with J gene TRBJ2-1; there is no DNA to check the TCRdb D call of TRBD2. CDR3 length equals 16 residues. Germline loops: CDR1 MGHDK, CDR2 SYGVNS.

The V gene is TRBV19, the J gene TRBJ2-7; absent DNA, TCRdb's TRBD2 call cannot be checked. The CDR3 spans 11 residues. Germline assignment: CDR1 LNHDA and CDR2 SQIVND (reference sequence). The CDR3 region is CATSSKYEQYF.

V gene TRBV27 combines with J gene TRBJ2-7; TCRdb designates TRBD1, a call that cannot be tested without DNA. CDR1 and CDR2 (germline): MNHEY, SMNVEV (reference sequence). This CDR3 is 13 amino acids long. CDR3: CASSYRPGYEQYF.

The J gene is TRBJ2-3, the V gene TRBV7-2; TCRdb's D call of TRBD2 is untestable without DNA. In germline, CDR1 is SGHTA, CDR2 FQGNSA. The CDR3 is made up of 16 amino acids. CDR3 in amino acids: CASSPWVAGHTDTQYF.

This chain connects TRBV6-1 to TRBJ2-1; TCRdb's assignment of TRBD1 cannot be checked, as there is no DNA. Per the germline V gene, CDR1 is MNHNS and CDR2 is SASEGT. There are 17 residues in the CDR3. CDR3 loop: CASEGRRDKGLGNEQFF.

CDR3: CASSTRFSRTTNYGYTF. This chain uses TRBV19 with TRBJ1-2. The CDR3 runs to 17 residues. Germline CDR1 reads LNHDA; CDR2 reads SQIVND (reference sequence).

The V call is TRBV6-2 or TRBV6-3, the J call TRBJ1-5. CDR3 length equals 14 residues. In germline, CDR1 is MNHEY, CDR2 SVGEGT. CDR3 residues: CASSYRDLYQPQHF.